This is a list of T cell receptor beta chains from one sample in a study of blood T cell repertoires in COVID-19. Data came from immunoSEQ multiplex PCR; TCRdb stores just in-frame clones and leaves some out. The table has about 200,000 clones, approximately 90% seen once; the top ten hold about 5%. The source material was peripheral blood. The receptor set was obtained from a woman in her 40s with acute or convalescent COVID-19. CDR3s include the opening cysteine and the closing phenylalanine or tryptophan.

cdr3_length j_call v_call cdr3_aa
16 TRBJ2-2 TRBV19 CASSFGLAGATGELFF
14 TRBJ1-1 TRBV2 CASSPRGARTEAFF
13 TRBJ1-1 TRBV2 CASSEGAGTEAFF
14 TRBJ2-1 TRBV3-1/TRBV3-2 CASSQADSYNEQFF
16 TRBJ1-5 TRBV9 CASSAYPLFSNQPQHF
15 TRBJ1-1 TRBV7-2 CASSLGAGIIAEAFF
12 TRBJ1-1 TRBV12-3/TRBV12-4 CASSLAGFGAFF
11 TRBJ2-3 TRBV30 CAWTLTDTQYF
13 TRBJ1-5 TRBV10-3 CAIHPGGNQPQHF
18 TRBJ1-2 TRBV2 CASSPRTGGAHSNYGYTF
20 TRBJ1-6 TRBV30 CAWKSRRGPDGSSYNSPLHF
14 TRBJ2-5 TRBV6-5 CASSPSTGRETQYF
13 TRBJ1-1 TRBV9 CASSKGSNTEAFF
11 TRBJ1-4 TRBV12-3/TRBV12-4 CASTTNEKLFF
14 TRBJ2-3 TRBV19 CASSILGASDTQYF
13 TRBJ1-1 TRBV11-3 CASSTGVNTEAFF
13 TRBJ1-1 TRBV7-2 CASSFTGGTEAFF
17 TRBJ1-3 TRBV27 CASSLSPVVSSGNTIYF
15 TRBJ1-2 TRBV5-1 CASRDPSGGDYGYTF
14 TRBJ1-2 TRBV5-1 CASSLVAGNYGYTF
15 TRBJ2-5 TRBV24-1 CATSDTGGAGETQYF
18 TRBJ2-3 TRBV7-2 CASSLEAAGSPPTDTQYF
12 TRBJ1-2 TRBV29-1 CSVVGQGKGYTF
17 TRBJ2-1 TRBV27 CASSLEASAPNYNEQFF
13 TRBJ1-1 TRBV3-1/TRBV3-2 CASSQQTGLEAFF
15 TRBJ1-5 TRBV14 CASSPGQGSNQPQHF
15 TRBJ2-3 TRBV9 CASSVTSGGTDTQYF
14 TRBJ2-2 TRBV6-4 CASSEGLNTGELFF
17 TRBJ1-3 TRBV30 CASAMSLAFPAGNTIYF
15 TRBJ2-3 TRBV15 CATSSKASGEYTQYF
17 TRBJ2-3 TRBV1 CTSSQPGTSGNTDTQYF
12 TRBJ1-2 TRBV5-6 CASHRGGYGYTF
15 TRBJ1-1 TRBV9 CASKDPGQAKGGAFF
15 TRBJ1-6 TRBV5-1 CASTPDRRRNSPLHF
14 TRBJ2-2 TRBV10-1 CASSLNSNTGELFF
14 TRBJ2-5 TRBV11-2 CASSLGGQTKTQYF
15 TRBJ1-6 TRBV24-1 CATTSGLPLDSPLHF
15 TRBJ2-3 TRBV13 CASSSGLADVDTQYF
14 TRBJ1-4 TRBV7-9 CASSPGQGAEKLFF
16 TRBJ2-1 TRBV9 CASSQLSRGVYNEQFF
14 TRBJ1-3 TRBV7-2 CASSLLGDGNTIYF
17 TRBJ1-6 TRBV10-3 CAISELEGSSYNSPLHF
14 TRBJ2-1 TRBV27 CATGVGGIFNEQFF
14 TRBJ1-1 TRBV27 CASSLQGANTEAFF
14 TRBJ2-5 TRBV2 CASRNRGAGETQYF